Each of the 26 T cell receptor beta chains below was sequenced from the same sample in a study of CD8+CD57+ T cells in acquired aplastic anemia. TCR beta VDJ and CDR3 were profiled, and genomic DNA was the template. TCRdb passed the reads through MiXCR, listing each CDR3 protein once. The sample lists about 400,000 distinct CDR3 sequences, around 68% occurring once. The specimen was sorted CD4+, CD8+, or CD8+CD57+ T cells (not recorded which) from PBMCs. The source of these receptors is a human donor in good health, serving as a control.

This clonotype was detected ten times or more. This chain uses TRBV10-3 with TRBJ2-3, with TRBD2 matching 10 bases. Germline loops: CDR1 ENHRY, CDR2 SYGVKD. J lost 6 bases, V lost 6 bases, and 9 bases had no gene match. The CDR3 is made up of 15 amino acids. CDR3 in amino acids: CAISNSGGRGDTQYF. The CDR3 DNA reads as TGTGCCATCAGCAATAGCGGGGGGCGGGGGGATACGCAGTATTTT.

With regard to this clonotype: One end of the junction is discordant with germline, which a read error may explain. This rearrangement joins TRBV7-2 to TRBJ2-7; a weak D match, TRBD1 (6 bases). The germline V gene has CDR1 SGHTA and CDR2 FQGNSA. This CDR3 region has 14 residues. The CDR3 here is CASSQRGLHNGNTF. The CDR3, as DNA: TGTGCCAGCAGCCAAAGGGGGTTACACAACGGAAACACCTTC.

This clonotype was detected many times. The gene calls are TRBV19 and TRBJ1-3, with D maybe TRBD1 (5 bases). The ends were cut back, 8 bases at V and 4 bases at J, with 12 bases in the middle. The CDR3 is made up of 13 amino acids. In germline, CDR1 is LNHDA, CDR2 SQIVND (reference sequence). The CDR3 loop reads CASGRAGGNTIYF. The CDR3 DNA reads TGTGCCAGTGGAAGGGCAGGGGGAAACACCATATATTTT. The full variable domain, rest sourced from reference TRBV19 and TRBJ1-3, is DGGITQSPKYLFRKEGQNVTLSCEQNLNHDAMYWYRQDPGQGLRLIYYSQIVNDFQKGDIAEGYSVSREKKESFPLTVTSAQKNPTAFYLCASGRAGGNTIYFGEGSWLTVV.

V usage is TRBV15 and J usage is TRBJ1-6, with D possibly matching TRBD1 (6 bases). Trimming shortened V by 0 bases and J by 7 bases, and 13 bases separated the two germline ends. CDR1 and CDR2 (germline): LNHNV, YYDKDF (reference sequence). The CDR3 extends over 16 amino acids. The DNA for the CDR3 is TGTGCCACCAGCAGAGACAGGGGTGAAGTGAATTCACCCCTCCACTTT. This encodes CATSRDRGEVNSPLHF.

This clonotype was recorded only once. Compared with germline, one end of the junction differs, possibly owing to a read error. The chain employs TRBV9 and TRBJ2-1, with D perhaps TRBD1 or TRBD2 (5 bases each). The CDR3 has 17 residues. The germline gives CDR1 SGDLS, CDR2 YYNGEE. The CDR3 sequence: CASSLRAGAGYYDEQFF. CDR3 DNA: TGTGCCAGCAGCCTCCGCGCCGGGGCAGGGTACTACGATGAGCAGTTCTTC.

J is TRBJ2-5 and V is TRBV6-6; a possible D gene is TRBD1 (6 bases). Trimming cost V 10 bases and J 1 base, with 22 bases left between them. The V gene's germline CDR1 is MNHNY and CDR2 SVGAGI (reference sequence). The CDR3 totals 16 residues. CDR3 residues: CATAPGRTGFQETQYF. The CDR3 nucleotides read TGTGCCACCGCTCCCGGGCGAACAGGGTTCCAAGAGACCCAGTACTTC.

This clonotype was seen repeatedly, ten times or more. The gene calls are TRBV5-1 and TRBJ2-7, with D possibly matching TRBD2 (7 bases). Germline-derived CDR1 and CDR2 are SGHRS and YFSETQ. The ends were cut back, 0 bases at V and 3 bases at J, with 16 bases in the middle. This CDR3 region has 16 residues. CDR3 amino acids: CASSLAEGGADYEQYF. CDR3 nucleotides: TGCGCCAGCAGCTTGGCGGAGGGGGGGGCGGACTACGAGCAGTACTTC.

A word on this clonotype: One end of the junction is discordant with germline, which a read error may explain. The rearrangement links TRBV7-3 to TRBJ1-1; perhaps TRBD1 as D (6 bases). Germline V gene sequence: CDR1 SGHTA, CDR2 FQGTGA. The CDR3 consists of 14 residues. The CDR3 loop reads CASSLPLIDIKGGF. As DNA, the CDR3 is TGTGCCAGCAGCTTGCCACTAATTGACATTAAGGGGGGATTT.

The chain recombines TRBV7-9 with TRBJ1-4; D gene unclear. Germline assignment: CDR1 SEHNR and CDR2 FQNEAQ (reference sequence). The CDR3 is 13 residues long. Trimming removed 5 bases from V and 14 bases from J, with 18 bases in between. CDR3 in DNA: TGTGCCAGCAGCAGTTCCACTTCTGGAAACCTGTTTTTT. Amino acids: CASSSSTSGNLFF.

The V and J genes are TRBV5-1 and TRBJ2-7; no definite D call. Between the trimmed V and J ends, which lost 9 bases and 4 bases, there was a span of 17 bases. Germline-derived CDR1 and CDR2 are SGHRS and YFSETQ. The CDR3 totals 13 residues. CDR3 bases: TGCGCCACCAGGCCGACAAGGTCGTACGAGCAGTACTTC. It encodes CATRPTRSYEQYF.

This clonotype occurred once. Here the CDR3 omits its conserved ending phenylalanine or tryptophan, so a read error is the likely source. No DNA is shown, since the ends of the CDR3 on it are uncertain; the CDR3 is the one TCRdb lists. The chain is built from TRBV20-1 and TRBJ2-3. The germline gives CDR1 DFQATT, CDR2 SNEGSKA (reference sequence). The CDR3 is 10 residues long, ends included. This CDR3 reads CSARKSTEYL.

The chain combines TRBV11-1 with TRBJ1-2; D is unclear. CDR1 is SGHAT, CDR2 FQDESV, per germline (reference sequence). The CDR3 is 16 residues long. V lost 5 bases to trimming and J lost 2 bases, with 18 bases between them. CDR3 DNA sequence: TGTGCCAGCAGCCTTACGCTGAGTTTCAAGAACTATGGCTACACCTTC. It specifies CASSLTLSFKNYGYTF. Drawing the rest from reference TRBV11-1 and TRBJ1-2, the complete variable domain is EAEVAQSPRYKITEKSQAVAFWCDPISGHATLYWYRQILGQGPELLVQFQDESVVDDSQLPKDRFSAERLKGVDSTLKIQPAELGDSAMYLCASSLTLSFKNYGYTFGSGTRLTVV.

CDR3 DNA sequence: TGTGCCACCAGTGGGGACAGAGATTACAATGAGCAGTTCTTC. This codes for CATSGDRDYNEQFF. The chain links TRBV24-1 to TRBJ2-1; 7 nucleotides align to TRBD1. From germline, CDR1 is KGHDR and CDR2 SFDVKD. After removal of 5 bases from V and 4 bases from J, the junction contained 4 bases not matched to a gene. CDR3 size: 14 residues.

This clonotype was observed many times. The V call is TRBV30, the J call TRBJ1-1; D is uncertain. V was clipped by 7 bases and J by 3 bases, with 15 bases between them. The germline V gene encodes CDR1 GTSNPN and CDR2 SVGIG (reference sequence). This CDR3 spans 13 amino acids. CDR3 bases: TGTGCCTCCTTCCTAGGGAGGGACACTGAAGCTTTCTTT. This codes for CASFLGRDTEAFF.

This clonotype occurred many times. CDR3 sequence reads: CATSVPTAANTEAFF. In nucleotides, the CDR3 is TGTGCCACCAGCGTACCGACAGCGGCGAACACTGAAGCTTTCTTT. The J gene is TRBJ1-1, the V gene TRBV15; D is perhaps TRBD1 (5 bases). This CDR3 contains 15 residues. The germline V gene encodes CDR1 LNHNV and CDR2 YYDKDF (reference sequence). The V end lost 5 bases, the J end lost 1 base, and 14 bases lay between the germline ends.

The gene calls are TRBV24-1 and TRBJ1-5; D gene uncertain. Germline loops: CDR1 KGHDR, CDR2 SFDVKD. CDR3 length equals 13 residues. The V and J ends lost 8 bases and 9 bases respectively, with 16 bases between them. Here the CDR3 reads CATTDHRYPPQHF. The CDR3 coding sequence is TGTGCCACCACCGACCACAGATATCCGCCCCAGCATTTT.

This clonotype has a count of ten or more. This chain connects TRBV5-8 to TRBJ1-6; TRBD1 agrees at 8 bases. CDR1 is SGHTS and CDR2 is YDEGEE in the germline V gene. The CDR3 has 15 residues. Germline trimming cut 2 bases from V and 7 bases from J; bases unmatched to any gene: 5. The DNA of the CDR3 is TGTGCCAGCAGCTTAGGACAGGGCGGCAATTCACCCCTCCACTTT. Translation: CASSLGQGGNSPLHF.

The chain has TRBV20-1 and TRBJ1-2, with D possibly matching TRBD1 (5 bases). The V and J ends lost 1 base and 5 bases respectively, with 5 bases between them. The CDR3 totals 11 residues. Germline assignment: CDR1 DFQATT and CDR2 SNEGSKA (reference sequence). The CDR3 DNA reads as TGCAGTGCTAGAGGGACATATGGCTACACCTTC. This sequence encodes CSARGTYGYTF.

The J gene is TRBJ1-1, the V gene TRBV9; no clear D gene. The V gene lost 2 bases and the J gene lost 8 bases, with 16 bases spanning the gap. The CDR3 sequence is 14 residues long. The germline V gene encodes CDR1 SGDLS and CDR2 YYNGEE. DNA for the CDR3: TGTGCCAGCAGCGTGCCAGACCGACTCTCCGAAGCTTTCTTT. This sequence encodes CASSVPDRLSEAFF.

This clonotype has at least ten counts. The J gene is TRBJ2-5, the V gene TRBV7-6; D gene unclear. V dropped 1 base and J dropped 2 bases, with 5 bases sitting between them. This CDR3 is built from 13 residues. Germline V gene lookup returns CDR1 SGHVS and CDR2 FNYEAQ. CDR3 region: CASSLGQQETQYF. The CDR3 region has the DNA TGTGCCAGCAGCTTAGGGCAGCAAGAGACCCAGTACTTC.

This clonotype has just one count. The V call is TRBV11-1, the J call TRBJ1-4; D call uncertain. The CDR3 length is 13 residues. V was shortened by 5 bases and J by 8 bases, with 12 bases between the two germline ends. From germline, CDR1 is SGHAT and CDR2 FQDESV (reference sequence). For the CDR3, the DNA is TGTGCCAGCAGCAGAGTCTTTCGGGAAAAACTGTTTTTT. This encodes CASSRVFREKLFF.

The chain links TRBV7-2 to TRBJ2-1; D call uncertain. The CDR3 has 16 amino acids. V gave up 3 bases and J gave up 13 bases, with 25 bases separating them. Germline CDR1 is SGHTA and CDR2 is FQGNSA. The CDR3 loop is CASSFGVEAFFRQQFF. CDR3 sequence (DNA): TGTGCCAGCAGCTTTGGAGTCGAAGCTTTCTTTAGACAACAGTTCTTC.

This clonotype was seen only once. This chain links TRBV7-3 with TRBJ2-5, with 8 bases lining up with TRBD2. CDR1 and CDR2 (germline): SGHTA, FQGTGA. Trimming cost V 5 bases and J 11 bases; bases outside gene matches: 19. This CDR3 spans 16 amino acids. CDR3 region: CASSIGGGSNTGEQYF. In DNA form, the CDR3 reads TGTGCCAGCAGCATTGGCGGGGGGTCGAACACCGGGGAGCAGTACTTC.

V gene TRBV7-2 combines with J gene TRBJ2-5, with unresolved D. Trimming left V 1 base short and J 5 bases short, with 29 bases between. Looked up from germline, CDR1 is SGHTA and CDR2 is FQGNSA. The CDR3 sequence is 20 residues long. CDR3 in DNA: TGTGCCAGCAGCTTAGAGGTTCGCAACACTGAAGCTTTCCTGGTGGAGACCCAGTACTTC. It encodes CASSLEVRNTEAFLVETQYF. Complete variable domain (other parts from reference TRBV7-2 and TRBJ2-5): GAGVSQSPSNKVTEKGKDVELRCDPISGHTALYWYRQSLGQGLEFLIYFQGNSAPDKSGLPSDRFSAERTGGSVSTLTIQRTQQEDSAVYLCASSLEVRNTEAFLVETQYFGPGTRLLVL.

As for this clonotype: One junction end does not reproduce the germline sequence, and a read error may be involved. The chain joins TRBV2 to TRBJ1-6; D unresolved. Germline-derived CDR1 and CDR2 are SNHLY and FYNNEI. The CDR3 sequence is 13 residues long. CDR3 sequence reads: CASVTEYNSHHHF. Written as DNA, the CDR3 is TGTGCCAGCGTGACGGAGTATAATTCACACCACCACTTC.

CDR3 nucleotide sequence: TGTGCCATACGGGGTGGGGGCACAGATACGCAGTATTTT. Translated: CAIRGGGTDTQYF. This chain links TRBV10-3 with TRBJ2-3, with a possible D match to TRBD2 (5 bases). The CDR3 loop spans 13 amino acids. V was trimmed by 9 bases and J by 1 base, leaving 11 bases between them. Germline values: CDR1 ENHRY, CDR2 SYGVKD.